This TCR beta chain stems from a study of shared clonotypes between healthy human individuals. Here immunoSEQ multiplex PCR was the method, and the copy in TCRdb shows in-frame clones only, minus some. The sample lists about 1 million clones; around four fifths were seen once. The origin of this receptor is a man aged 18-30 years in good health. Sequenced sample: memory CD4+ T cells sorted from blood. Indicated subset: CD45RA-negative fraction.

CDR3 in amino acids: CASSPRRNTGELFF. The CDR3 region has the DNA TGTGCCAGCAGTCCCCGTCGGAACACCGGGGAGCTGTTTTTT. The V call is TRBV27, the J call TRBJ2-2; D is ambiguous. In germline, CDR1 is MNHEY, CDR2 SMNVEV (reference sequence). This CDR3 contains 14 residues. V was cut by 5 bases and J by 1 base, with 8 bases left in between.